Listed below are T cell receptor beta chains from one sample, sequenced in a study of blood T cells in healthy people across ages. A single record per CDR3 protein comes from TCRdb applying MiXCR to the 5' RACE reads. The sample carries approximately 800,000 distinct CDR3 sequences, 20% to 25% recorded once. The data also belong to a second study, concerning T cells of mothers and their children.

The material sequenced was blood. These receptors were obtained from a boy aged 5 to 17 in good health. Each CDR3 is given with its conserved first and last residue. D genes are given only for firm matches. Some rows mark clone size as missing; the rest say once, few, many or name a class of expanded clone.

TGTGCCAGCAGCGGGGACAGGGGTGTCAATCAGCCCCAGCATTTT,CASSGDRGVNQPQHF,TRBJ1-5,TRBV2,NA,TRBD1
TGTGCCAGCAGCTTTCAAGGGTCAGAGACCCAGTACTTC,CASSFQGSETQYF,TRBJ2-5,TRBV11-2,NA,NA
TGTGCCAGCAGCCCAGCCGGGTCGGGGGTCTACGAGCAGTACTTC,CASSPAGSGVYEQYF,TRBJ2-7,TRBV14,NA,NA
TGCAGCGTTGATTCACAAGACACCTACGAGCAGTACTTC,CSVDSQDTYEQYF,TRBJ2-7,TRBV29-1,few,NA
TGTGCCAGCAGCCAAGAGTGGCTTTTGCCCGGGGCCAACGTCCTGACTTTC,CASSQEWLLPGANVLTF,TRBJ2-6,TRBV3-1,few,NA
TGTGCCAGCAGCTCCATGGGTAATGAAAAACTGTTTTTT,CASSSMGNEKLFF,TRBJ1-4,TRBV13,NA,NA
TGCGCCAGCAGCTTGGAATCGTTTAGCTCCTACGAGCAGTACTTC,CASSLESFSSYEQYF,TRBJ2-7,TRBV5-1,NA,NA
TGTGCCAGCAGTTTTAGCGCGGACACCTACAATGAGCAGTTCTTC,CASSFSADTYNEQFF,TRBJ2-1,TRBV12-3/TRBV12-4,NA,NA
TGTGCCAGCAGCCAGCCTGGACAGGGCCACTACACCTTC,CASSQPGQGHYTF,TRBJ1-2,TRBV7-9,few,TRBD1
TGCGCCAGCAGCCTTGGAGGCTTAGGCGCCTCTAGGGGCTACACCTTC,CASSLGGLGASRGYTF,TRBJ1-2,TRBV5-1,NA,NA
TGTGCCAGCAGCCCTCTCAGGACAGGGGGAGGATACAATGAGCAGTTCTTC,CASSPLRTGGGYNEQFF,TRBJ2-1,TRBV7-9,NA,TRBD1
TGCGCCAGCAGCCAACAGACAGGCCCTCAAGAGACCCAGTACTTC,CASSQQTGPQETQYF,TRBJ2-5,TRBV4-3,few,NA
TGCAGCGTTGGGTACAGCAAATCTGGGGCCAACGTCCTGACTTTC,CSVGYSKSGANVLTF,TRBJ2-6,TRBV29-1,NA,NA
TGTGCCAGCAGCCAAGGGAGCAGGGGGTCCTACAATGAGCAGTTCTTC,CASSQGSRGSYNEQFF,TRBJ2-1,TRBV7-9,NA,TRBD1
TGCAGCGTGGGGACAGGGGATTACAATGAGCAGTTCTTC,CSVGTGDYNEQFF,TRBJ2-1,TRBV29-1,NA,TRBD1
TGCAGCGTTGATCCCGGGTGGTCGGAGACCCAGTACTTC,CSVDPGWSETQYF,TRBJ2-5,TRBV29-1,many,NA
TGCAGTGCTAGAGGCAGGGTGTTAGTCTACGAGCAGTACTTC,CSARGRVLVYEQYF,TRBJ2-7,TRBV20-1,few,NA
TGTGCCAGCAGTCGGGGGGGCGTCGCAGATACGCGGTATTTT,CASSRGGVADTRYF,TRBJ2-3,TRBV27,NA,TRBD2
TGCAGCGTTGTTTGGAGGCCTGGGGGGACAGATACGCAGTATTTT,CSVVWRPGGTDTQYF,TRBJ2-3,TRBV29-1,NA,NA
TGCAGTGCTAGAAAGCCGGGGGATGTCACCCAGTACTTC,CSARKPGDVTQYF,TRBJ2-5,TRBV20-1,few,NA
TGTGCCAGCAGCCGCGAACTAGCGGGAGTCCACACCGGGGAGCTGTTTTTT,CASSRELAGVHTGELFF,TRBJ2-2,TRBV7-3,NA,TRBD2
TGTGCCAGCAGTTACTCGGACGGGGAGGGGAACACCATATATTTT,CASSYSDGEGNTIYF,TRBJ1-3,TRBV6-5,NA,NA
TGCGCCAGCAGCCAAGAAGAGCGGGACTCCTACGAGCAGTACTTC,CASSQEERDSYEQYF,TRBJ2-7,TRBV4-1,NA,TRBD2
TGCGCCAGCAGCTTGGATGAAAGGGTCGGTTCACCCCTCCACTTT,CASSLDERVGSPLHF,TRBJ1-6,TRBV5-1,few,NA
TGTGCCACCCGTGGATTCTCCTACAATGAGCAGTTCTTC,CATRGFSYNEQFF,TRBJ2-1,TRBV10-3,few,NA
TGCAGCGTTGTAGGAACAGGGGACTACCGAGGCTTCGACGAGCAGTACTTC,CSVVGTGDYRGFDEQYF,TRBJ2-7,TRBV29-1,NA,NA
TGTGCCAGCAGACGGGTTGAGACCCAGTACTTC,CASRRVETQYF,TRBJ2-5,TRBV28,few,NA
TGCAGCGTTGAATACAGTACCCAAGAGACCCAGTACTTC,CSVEYSTQETQYF,TRBJ2-5,TRBV29-1,NA,NA
TGTGCCAGCAGTTCATTCTTAAACAGGGGGAAATCCCGGGGGTTTCAAGAGACCCAGTACTTC,CASSSFLNRGKSRGFQETQYF,TRBJ2-5,TRBV28,many,TRBD1
TGCAGTGCTAGGACGGACATCCGCAATCAGCCCCAGCATTTT,CSARTDIRNQPQHF,TRBJ1-5,TRBV20-1,NA,NA
TGTGCCAGCAGTCACCCGGACACACAAGAGACCCAGTACTTC,CASSHPDTQETQYF,TRBJ2-5,TRBV9,few,NA
TGCGCCAGCAGCTCCACGCGGGGGACAGGGTACATGGACGAGCAGTACTTC,CASSSTRGTGYMDEQYF,TRBJ2-7,TRBV5-1,NA,TRBD1
TGCAGTGCCCGAACAGGGGTCAGCAATCAGCCCCAGCATTTT,CSARTGVSNQPQHF,TRBJ1-5,TRBV20-1,NA,TRBD1
TGCAGTGTTGAAGCCGCCCCCAGCGGGGGCCGTCATTTT,CSVEAAPSGGRHF,TRBJ2-3,TRBV29-1,few,TRBD2
TGTGCCAGCAGTTACCAGTCGTCGAAGGGTAGCGGGGAGCTGTTTTTT,CASSYQSSKGSGELFF,TRBJ2-2,TRBV6-5,NA,NA
TGTGCCAGCAGCCCCCGTCTAGCGGGAGATACTTCTGAGCAGTTCTTC,CASSPRLAGDTSEQFF,TRBJ2-1,TRBV28,few,TRBD2
TGCAGCGTTGATCTAGGCCGGGAGGGGGCCGTCTATGGCTACACCTTC,CSVDLGREGAVYGYTF,TRBJ1-2,TRBV29-1,few,TRBD1
TGTGCCAGCAGTTACTCGTTACTTGGGGAAGCGCACCCTCCTAACTATGGCTACACCTTC,CASSYSLLGEAHPPNYGYTF,TRBJ1-2,TRBV6-5,few,NA
TGTGCCATCAGCGGGACTAGCGGGAGGAACGAGCAGTACTTC,CAISGTSGRNEQYF,TRBJ2-7,TRBV10-3,few,TRBD2
TGTGCCAGCAGCCCCCGGGGGGGCCTAGCTGAAACTGAAGCTTTCTTT,CASSPRGGLAETEAFF,TRBJ1-1,TRBV7-3,NA,NA
TGTGCCACCAGTTCAAACAGGGCAACTAAGCATCAGCCCCAGCATTTT,CATSSNRATKHQPQHF,TRBJ1-5,TRBV24-1,few,NA
TGTGCCAGCAGTTACGGGGGACTATCCAATGAGCAGTTCTTC,CASSYGGLSNEQFF,TRBJ2-1,TRBV6-5,few,TRBD2
TGTGCCAGCAGCTTAGTGGGGGCGCCGAATGAGAAACTGTTTTTT,CASSLVGAPNEKLFF,TRBJ1-4,TRBV11-2,NA,NA
TGTGCCGGGACGACTAGCGGATACAATGAGCAGTTCTTC,CAGTTSGYNEQFF,TRBJ2-1,TRBV7-9,NA,TRBD2
TGTGCCTGGAGTCCTAGCGGACAGGGGGCGTGGGAGCAGTACTTC,CAWSPSGQGAWEQYF,TRBJ2-7,TRBV30,NA,TRBD1
TGTGCCAGCAGCCCGGGGAGGGCGAGGGAGACCCAGTACTTC,CASSPGRARETQYF,TRBJ2-5,TRBV7-2,few,TRBD2
TGCAGTGCTAGATACCCCGGGAATGAGCAGTTCTTC,CSARYPGNEQFF,TRBJ2-1,TRBV20-1,few,NA
TGCAGCGTTAAGGGGAGTTCCTACGAGCAGTACTTC,CSVKGSSYEQYF,TRBJ2-7,TRBV29-1,NA,NA
TGCGCCAGCAGCTTTACAGGGGAATATGGCTACACCTTC,CASSFTGEYGYTF,TRBJ1-2,TRBV5-1,NA,TRBD1
TGTGCCAGCAGCGACCCCAGGGTGAACACAGATACGCAGTATTTT,CASSDPRVNTDTQYF,TRBJ2-3,TRBV9,few,NA
TGCGCCAGCAGCTTGGACGGGACCTCTGGGGCCAACGTCCTGACTTTC,CASSLDGTSGANVLTF,TRBJ2-6,TRBV5-1,NA,NA
TGTGCCAGCAGCCGAGGACAGCTCGGGGAGACCCAGTACTTC,CASSRGQLGETQYF,TRBJ2-5,TRBV7-2,few,NA
TGTGCCAGCAGTTACTATGCAGGGGGCCGTGAGACCCAGTACTTC,CASSYYAGGRETQYF,TRBJ2-5,TRBV6-5,few,TRBD1
TGCGCCAGCAGCCAAAACAGATGGACAGGGGCCTACGAGCAGTACTTC,CASSQNRWTGAYEQYF,TRBJ2-7,TRBV4-3,few,TRBD1
TGTGCCAGCAGTGACCAGCGGGATCTTAGGGAGCAGTACTTC,CASSDQRDLREQYF,TRBJ2-7,TRBV2,NA,TRBD2
TGTGCCAGCAGCTTGCCCGGGAACATTGACACCGGGGAGCTGTTTTTT,CASSLPGNIDTGELFF,TRBJ2-2,TRBV5-5,few,NA
TGTGCCACTACGAATGGAGGACTCGGGGAAAACATTCAGTACTTC,CATTNGGLGENIQYF,TRBJ2-4,TRBV15,NA,NA
TGTGCCAGCAGCACTTCCGGACTAGCGGACGAGCAGTACTTC,CASSTSGLADEQYF,TRBJ2-7,TRBV9,few,TRBD2